This passage covers 20 T cell receptor beta chains from one sample sequenced in a study of blood T cell repertoires in COVID-19. Sequencing used immunoSEQ multiplex PCR; TCRdb keeps in-frame clones, though not all of them. This sample carries roughly 83,000 clones, 86% of them seen once, and the ten largest clones take 8%. The sample was peripheral blood. The receptor set was obtained from a man aged 45-65 years with active COVID-19.

The CDR3 DNA reads as TGTGCCAGCAGCCAAGAGGGGGTAAAGGGCTCCTACGAGCAGTACTTC. Amino acid sequence: CASSQEGVKGSYEQYF. J is TRBJ2-7 and V is TRBV7-2; maybe TRBD1 (6 bases). The CDR3 spans 16 residues. Germline loops: CDR1 SGHTA, CDR2 FQGNSA. Trimming removed 5 bases at V and 0 bases at J, with 17 bases between.

The chain recombines TRBV6-5 with TRBJ1-1; weak D call: TRBD1 (5 bases). Germline CDR1 MNHEY, CDR2 SVGAGI. The CDR3 is 14 residues long. The ends were cut back, 6 bases at V and 5 bases at J, with 16 bases in the middle. The CDR3 loop is CASSPSRGKTEAFF. CDR3 DNA: TGTGCCAGCAGCCCCTCACGGGGGAAGACTGAAGCTTTCTTT.

This clone was seen only once. V usage is TRBV6-2 or TRBV6-3 and J usage is TRBJ2-1, with a possible D match to TRBD2 (5 bases). This CDR3 is 18 amino acids long. The V and J ends lost 2 bases and 0 bases respectively, with 17 bases between them. CDR1 is MNHEY, CDR2 SVGEGT, per germline. The CDR3 region is CASSYGVLRGSSYNEQFF. The CDR3 DNA reads as TGTGCCAGCAGTTACGGGGTCCTCCGGGGTAGCTCCTACAATGAGCAGTTCTTC.

This chain links TRBV25-1 with TRBJ1-5, with no clear D. V lost 3 bases and J lost 5, with 11 bases in between. Germline CDR1 and CDR2: MGHDK and SYGVNS. CDR3 length: 14 amino acids. CDR3 residues: CASSDSGNHQPQHF. For the CDR3, the DNA is TGTGCCAGCAGTGATTCCGGGAACCATCAGCCCCAGCATTTT.

This chain joins TRBV3-1 (or the pseudogene TRBV3-2) and TRBJ2-5; D may be TRBD2 (5 bases). Germline V gene lookup returns CDR1 LGHDT and CDR2 YNNKEL (reference sequence). The V gene lost 3 bases and the J gene lost 4 bases, with 21 bases spanning the gap. The CDR3 runs 17 residues. CDR3: CASSQAAISASRETQYF. In DNA form, the CDR3 reads TGTGCCAGCAGCCAGGCTGCGATCTCGGCTAGCCGAGAGACCCAGTACTTC.

This clone was seen a single time. V gene TRBV5-1 combines with J gene TRBJ2-1, with TRBD2 matching 7 bases. The V and J ends lost 4 bases and 5 bases, in that order; junction bases with no gene match: 3. Germline V gives CDR1 SGHRS, CDR2 YFSETQ. The CDR3 length is 13 residues. Here the CDR3 reads CASSLSGDNEQFF. The DNA for the CDR3 is TGCGCCAGCAGCCTGAGCGGGGACAATGAGCAGTTCTTC.

The chain joins TRBV24-1 to TRBJ2-4; 7 bases agree with TRBD2. V dropped 9 bases and J dropped 6; count of bases not matched to a gene: 19. The CDR3 runs to 17 residues. The germline CDR1 and CDR2 sequences are KGHDR and SFDVKD. CDR3 amino acids: CATSDTNLPGGRNIQYF. Here the CDR3 DNA reads TGTGCCACCTCCGACACAAATTTGCCAGGCGGGAGAAACATTCAGTACTTC.

The chain joins TRBV24-1 to TRBJ1-3; D perhaps matches TRBD1 (6 bases). The CDR3 has 16 residues. V was shortened by 3 bases and J by 8 bases, with 19 bases between the two germline ends. The germline V gene encodes CDR1 KGHDR and CDR2 SFDVKD. The CDR3 protein is CATSDPGRGAVDTIYF. The CDR3 DNA sequence: TGTGCCACCAGTGATCCCGGTCGGGGGGCCGTGGACACCATATATTTT.

The V gene is TRBV27, the J gene TRBJ1-6; D ambiguous. Germline loops: CDR1 MNHEY, CDR2 SMNVEV (reference sequence). The ends were cut back, 5 bases at V and 4 bases at J, with 12 bases in the middle. The CDR3 has 15 amino acids. The CDR3 DNA sequence: TGTGCCAGCAGTCCACCGCAGATTTATAATTCACCCCTCCACTTT. This codes for CASSPPQIYNSPLHF.

V usage is TRBV7-3 and J usage is TRBJ2-5, with a tentative D call TRBD1 (6 bases). There are 15 residues in the CDR3. The germline V and J ends were trimmed by 7 bases and 5 bases, with 20 bases remaining between them. The V gene's germline CDR1 is SGHTA and CDR2 FQGTGA. This CDR3 is CASTRGQGFWETQYF. CDR3 coding DNA: TGTGCCAGCACCAGGGGCCAGGGGTTTTGGGAGACCCAGTACTTC.

The chain carries TRBV4-3 and TRBJ2-7; weak D call: TRBD2 (6 bases). V was cut by 1 base and J by 7 bases, with 17 bases left in between. This CDR3 spans 15 amino acids. Per the germline V gene, CDR1 is LGHNA and CDR2 is YSLEER. CDR3 sequence reads: CASSQGLLTRGEQYF. Written as DNA, the CDR3 is TGCGCCAGCAGCCAAGGGCTCCTAACCCGGGGGGAGCAGTACTTC.

The chain carries TRBV29-1 and TRBJ2-2; a possible D gene is TRBD2 (6 bases). Germline-derived CDR1 and CDR2 are SQVTM and ANQGSEA. V lost 5 bases and J lost 3, with 10 bases in between. The CDR3 extends over 13 amino acids. The CDR3 coding sequence is TGCAGCGTTTGGGACTCAGACACCGGGGAGCTGTTTTTT. Its protein product is CSVWDSDTGELFF.

The chain recombines TRBV5-5 with TRBJ1-6; TRBD1 aligns across 7 bases. Germline V gene lookup returns CDR1 SGHKS and CDR2 YYEKEE (reference sequence). Unmatched junction bases numbered 7, after V lost 3 bases and J lost 4 bases. The CDR3 length is 16 residues. The CDR3 DNA follows: TGTGCCAGCAGCTCCCGACAGGGCCAATATAATTCACCCCTCCACTTT. It specifies CASSSRQGQYNSPLHF.

This clone was seen only a few times. The genes are TRBV2 and TRBJ2-2; 12 nucleotides align to TRBD2. The CDR3 extends over 15 amino acids. Unmatched junction bases numbered 8, after V lost 9 bases and J lost 6 bases. CDR1 and CDR2 from the germline V gene are SNHLY and FYNNEI. The CDR3 bases are TGTGCCAGTCGGGCTCTAGCGGGAGGGCCCGGGGAGCTGTTTTTT. It specifies CASRALAGGPGELFF.

The gene calls are TRBV24-1 and TRBJ2-2, with 9 bases fitting TRBD1. V lost 5 bases to trimming and J lost 7 bases; unmatched junction nucleotides: 10. There are 16 residues in the CDR3. Germline V gene data show CDR1 as KGHDR and CDR2 as SFDVKD. The CDR3 nucleotides read TGTGCCACCAGTGCTCCGGGACAGGGTCAGGGCGGGGAGCTGTTTTTT. It is translated as CATSAPGQGQGGELFF.

The chain carries TRBV6-5 and TRBJ2-7; 8 nucleotides match TRBD1. This CDR3 region has 14 residues. Germline loops: CDR1 MNHEY, CDR2 SVGAGI. Trimming at V came to 8 bases and at J to 6 bases, leaving 12 bases not matched to a gene. The CDR3 protein is CASARETGVGEQYF. The CDR3 DNA follows: TGTGCCAGCGCCAGGGAGACAGGGGTGGGCGAGCAGTACTTC.

The chain couples TRBV29-1 to TRBJ2-7, with D unresolved. Looked up from germline, CDR1 is SQVTM and CDR2 is ANQGSEA. This CDR3 region has 13 residues. The V and J ends lost 7 bases and 0 bases respectively, with 13 bases between them. CDR3 DNA: TGCAGCGCTCTAAGACTCGACTCCTACGAGCAGTACTTC. It encodes CSALRLDSYEQYF.

This clone has a single count. The J gene is TRBJ1-3, the V gene TRBV7-2; no reliable D call. From germline, CDR1 is SGHTA and CDR2 FQGNSA. Trimming stripped 3 bases from V and 1 base from J, with 7 bases between. The CDR3 extends over 14 amino acids. The CDR3 DNA is TGTGCCAGCAGCTTCAGGAATTCTGGAAACACCATATATTTT. Translation gives CASSFRNSGNTIYF. Complete variable domain (other parts from reference TRBV7-2 and TRBJ1-3): GAGVSQSPSNKVTEKGKDVELRCDPISGHTALYWYRQSLGQGLEFLIYFQGNSAPDKSGLPSDRFSAERTGGSVSTLTIQRTQQEDSAVYLCASSFRNSGNTIYFGEGSWLTVV.

The V gene is TRBV5-1, the J gene TRBJ1-1; no clear D. The CDR3 is 13 amino acids. V was clipped by 0 bases and J by 1 base, with 4 bases between them. Germline lookup yields CDR1 SGHRS and CDR2 YFSETQ. CDR3 loop: CASSLGRNTEAFF. The CDR3 coding sequence is TGCGCCAGCAGCTTGGGCAGGAACACTGAAGCTTTCTTT.

The genes are TRBV6-5 and TRBJ1-3; a possible D gene is TRBD1 (5 bases). The CDR3 totals 15 residues. Germline loops: CDR1 MNHEY, CDR2 SVGAGI. The V gene lost 0 bases and the J gene lost 4 bases, with 10 bases spanning the gap. The CDR3 reads CASSYSWTPGNTIYF. CDR3 DNA: TGTGCCAGCAGTTACTCCTGGACACCCGGAAACACCATATATTTT.